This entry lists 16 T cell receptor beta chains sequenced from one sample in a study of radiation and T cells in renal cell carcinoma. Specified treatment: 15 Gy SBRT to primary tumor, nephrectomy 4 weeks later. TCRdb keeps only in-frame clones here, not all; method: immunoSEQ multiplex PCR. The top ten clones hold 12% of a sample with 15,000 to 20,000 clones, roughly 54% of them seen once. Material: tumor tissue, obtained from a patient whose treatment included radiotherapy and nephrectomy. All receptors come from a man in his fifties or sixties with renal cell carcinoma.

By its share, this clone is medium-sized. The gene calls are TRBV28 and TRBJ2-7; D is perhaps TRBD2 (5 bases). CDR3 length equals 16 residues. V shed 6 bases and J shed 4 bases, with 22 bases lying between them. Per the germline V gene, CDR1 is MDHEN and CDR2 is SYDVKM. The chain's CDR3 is CASSPLAGLPGYEQYF. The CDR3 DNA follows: TGTGCCAGCAGCCCCCTTGCGGGCCTACCCGGTTACGAGCAGTACTTC. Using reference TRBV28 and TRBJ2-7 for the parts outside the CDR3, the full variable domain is DVKVTQSSRYLVKRTGEKVFLECVQDMDHENMFWYRQDPGLGLRLIYFSYDVKMKEKGDIPEGYSVSREKKERFSLILESASTNQTSMYLCASSPLAGLPGYEQYFGPGTRLTVT.

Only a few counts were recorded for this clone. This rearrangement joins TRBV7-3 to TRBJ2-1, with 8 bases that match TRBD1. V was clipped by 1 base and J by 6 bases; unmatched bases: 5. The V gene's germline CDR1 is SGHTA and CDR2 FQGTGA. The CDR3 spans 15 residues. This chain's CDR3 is CASSLNWDRPNEQFF. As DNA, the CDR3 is TGTGCCAGCAGCTTAAATTGGGACAGGCCCAATGAGCAGTTCTTC.

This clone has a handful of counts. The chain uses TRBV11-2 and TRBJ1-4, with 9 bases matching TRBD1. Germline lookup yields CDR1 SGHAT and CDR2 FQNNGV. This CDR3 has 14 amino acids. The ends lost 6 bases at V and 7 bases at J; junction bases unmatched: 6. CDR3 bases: TGTGCCAGCAGATTGGGACAGGGAAGTGAAAAACTGTTTTTT. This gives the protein CASRLGQGSEKLFF.

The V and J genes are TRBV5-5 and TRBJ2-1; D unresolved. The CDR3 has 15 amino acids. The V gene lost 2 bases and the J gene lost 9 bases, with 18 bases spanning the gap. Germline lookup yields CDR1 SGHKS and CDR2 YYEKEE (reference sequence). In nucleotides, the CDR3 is TGTGCCAGCAGCTTACCCTGGGGTCCGGTGGGTGAGCAGTTCTTC. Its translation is CASSLPWGPVGEQFF.

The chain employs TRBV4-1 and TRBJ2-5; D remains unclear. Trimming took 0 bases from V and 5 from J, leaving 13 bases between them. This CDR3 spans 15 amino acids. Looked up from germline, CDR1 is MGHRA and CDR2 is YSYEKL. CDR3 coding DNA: TGCGCCAGCAGCCAAGATCCGGCTAGTAAGGAGACCCAGTACTTC. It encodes CASSQDPASKETQYF.

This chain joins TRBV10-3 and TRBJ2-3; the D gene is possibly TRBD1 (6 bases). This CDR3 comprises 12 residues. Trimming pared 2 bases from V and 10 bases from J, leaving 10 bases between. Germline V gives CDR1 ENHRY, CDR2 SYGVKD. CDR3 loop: CAISEDRLAQYF. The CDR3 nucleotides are TGTGCCATCAGTGAGGACAGGTTAGCGCAGTATTTT.

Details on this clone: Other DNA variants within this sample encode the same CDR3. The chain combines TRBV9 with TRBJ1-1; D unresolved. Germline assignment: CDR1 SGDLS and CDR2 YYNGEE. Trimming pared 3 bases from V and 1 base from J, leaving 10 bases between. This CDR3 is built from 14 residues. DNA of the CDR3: TGTGCCAGCAGCGCCCAGACGGGGAACACTGAAGCTTTCTTT. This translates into CASSAQTGNTEAFF.

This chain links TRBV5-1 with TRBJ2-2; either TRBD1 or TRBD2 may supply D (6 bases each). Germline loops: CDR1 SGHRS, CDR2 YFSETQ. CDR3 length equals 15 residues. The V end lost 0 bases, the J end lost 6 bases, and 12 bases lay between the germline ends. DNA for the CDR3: TGCGCCAGCAGCTTGGTGGCAGGGGAGGCCGGGGAGCTGTTTTTT. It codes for CASSLVAGEAGELFF.

The CDR3 nucleotides are TGCGCCAGCAGCTTGGCCAATTTGGACAATGAGCAGTTCTTC. Protein product: CASSLANLDNEQFF. The chain employs TRBV5-1 and TRBJ2-1; no firm D call. The CDR3 runs 14 residues. V was clipped by 0 bases and J by 5 bases, with 9 bases between them. The germline V gene encodes CDR1 SGHRS and CDR2 YFSETQ.

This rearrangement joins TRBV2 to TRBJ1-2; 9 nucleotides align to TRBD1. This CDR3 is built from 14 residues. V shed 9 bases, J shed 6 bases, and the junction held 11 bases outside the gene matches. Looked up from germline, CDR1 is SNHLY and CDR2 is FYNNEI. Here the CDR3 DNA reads TGTGCCAGTATACCGGGACAGGGATTGGATGGCTACACCTTC. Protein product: CASIPGQGLDGYTF.

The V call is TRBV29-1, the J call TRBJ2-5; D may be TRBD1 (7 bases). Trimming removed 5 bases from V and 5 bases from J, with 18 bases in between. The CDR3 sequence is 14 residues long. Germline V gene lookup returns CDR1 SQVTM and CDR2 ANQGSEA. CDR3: CSVRGGLTGETQYF. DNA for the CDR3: TGCAGCGTTAGGGGAGGCTTGACAGGGGAGACCCAGTACTTC.

CDR3 amino acids: CASSEGDRGGNTIYF. The CDR3 region has the DNA TGTGCCAGCAGTGAAGGGGACAGGGGAGGAAACACCATATATTTT. The chain carries TRBV6-1 and TRBJ1-3, with TRBD1 matching over 10 bases. The CDR3 totals 15 residues. Trimming cost V 1 base and J 4 bases; bases outside gene matches: 1. Germline loops: CDR1 MNHNS, CDR2 SASEGT.

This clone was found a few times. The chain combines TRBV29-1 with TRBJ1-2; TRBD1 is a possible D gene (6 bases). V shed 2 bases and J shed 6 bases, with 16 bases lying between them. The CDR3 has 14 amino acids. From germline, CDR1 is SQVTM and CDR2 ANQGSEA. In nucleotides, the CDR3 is TGCAGCGTTGAATGGTCGGGGGGCTATAATGGCTACACCTTC. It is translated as CSVEWSGGYNGYTF.

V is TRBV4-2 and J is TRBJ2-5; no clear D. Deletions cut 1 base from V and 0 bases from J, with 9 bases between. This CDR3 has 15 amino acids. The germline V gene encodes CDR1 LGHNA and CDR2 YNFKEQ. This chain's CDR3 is CASSQGTRDQETQYF. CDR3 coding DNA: TGTGCCAGCAGCCAAGGGACGAGAGACCAAGAGACCCAGTACTTC.

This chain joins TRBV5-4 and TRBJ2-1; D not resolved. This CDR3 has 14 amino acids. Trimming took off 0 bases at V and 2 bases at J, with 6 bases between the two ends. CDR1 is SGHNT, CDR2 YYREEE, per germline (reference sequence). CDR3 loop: CASSLASTYNEQFF. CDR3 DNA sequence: TGTGCCAGCAGCTTGGCCTCCACCTACAATGAGCAGTTCTTC.

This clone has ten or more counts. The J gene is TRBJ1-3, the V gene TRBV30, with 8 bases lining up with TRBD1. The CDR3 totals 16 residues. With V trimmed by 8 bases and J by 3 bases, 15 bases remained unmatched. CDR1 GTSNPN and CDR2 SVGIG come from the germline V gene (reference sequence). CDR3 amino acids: CAIFPREDRGGNTIYF. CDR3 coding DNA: TGTGCCATATTCCCCCGAGAAGACAGGGGTGGAAACACCATATATTTT.